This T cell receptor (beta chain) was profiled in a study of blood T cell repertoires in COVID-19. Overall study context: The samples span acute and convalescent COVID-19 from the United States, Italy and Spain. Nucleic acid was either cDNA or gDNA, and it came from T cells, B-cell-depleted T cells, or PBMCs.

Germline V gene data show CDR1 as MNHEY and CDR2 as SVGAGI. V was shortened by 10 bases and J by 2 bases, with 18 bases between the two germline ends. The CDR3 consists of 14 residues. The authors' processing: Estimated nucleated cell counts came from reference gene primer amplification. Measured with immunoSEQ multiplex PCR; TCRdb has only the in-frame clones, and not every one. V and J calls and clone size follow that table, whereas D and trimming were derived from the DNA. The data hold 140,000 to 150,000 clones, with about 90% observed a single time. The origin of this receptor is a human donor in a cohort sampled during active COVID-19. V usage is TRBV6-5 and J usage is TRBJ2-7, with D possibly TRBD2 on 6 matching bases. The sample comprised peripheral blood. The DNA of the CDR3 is TGTGCCACCACCCGAGGAGGGCGGACCTACGAGCAGTACTTC. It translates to CATTRGGRTYEQYF.